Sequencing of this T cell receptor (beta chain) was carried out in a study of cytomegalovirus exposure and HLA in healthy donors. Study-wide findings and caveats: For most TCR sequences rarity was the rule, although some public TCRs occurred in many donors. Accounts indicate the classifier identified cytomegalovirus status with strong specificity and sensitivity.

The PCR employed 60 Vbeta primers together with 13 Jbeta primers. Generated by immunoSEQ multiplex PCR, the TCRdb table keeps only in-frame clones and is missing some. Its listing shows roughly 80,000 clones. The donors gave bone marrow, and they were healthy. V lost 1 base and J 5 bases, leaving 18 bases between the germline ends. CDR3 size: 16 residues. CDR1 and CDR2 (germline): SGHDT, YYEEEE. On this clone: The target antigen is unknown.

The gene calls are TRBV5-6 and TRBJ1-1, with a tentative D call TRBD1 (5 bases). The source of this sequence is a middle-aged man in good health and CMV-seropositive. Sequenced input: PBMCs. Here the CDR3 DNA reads TGTGCCAGCAGCTTGAGCCCGGTTCAGGGAAATACTGAAGCTTTCTTT. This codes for CASSLSPVQGNTEAFF.